One sample yielded the 15 T cell receptor beta chains listed below, sequenced in a study of cytomegalovirus exposure and HLA in healthy donors. A multiplex PCR was run with 60 Vbeta primers and 13 Jbeta primers. The method was immunoSEQ multiplex PCR; TCRdb's version includes in-frame clones alone and lacks a portion of them. The profile shows 180,000 or so clones, about four fifths of them singletons. The sample was PBMCs. Source of these receptors: a male donor in good health and CMV-seronegative.

The CDR3 bases are TGTGCCAGCACGCAAGGGGGTTATCGGACAGGGCGAGCTTTCTTT. This translates into CASTQGGYRTGRAFF. The rearrangement joins TRBV7-9 to TRBJ1-1, with 8 bases that match TRBD1. The V gene's germline CDR1 is SEHNR and CDR2 FQNEAQ (reference sequence). The length of the CDR3 is 15 residues. Trimming at V came to 7 bases and at J to 10 bases, leaving 17 bases not matched to a gene.

CDR3 sequence: CASSLGQYNQPQHF. In DNA, the CDR3 is TGTGCCAGCAGTTTAGGACAGTACAATCAGCCCCAGCATTTT. The rearrangement uses TRBV27 and TRBJ1-5; D possibly corresponds to TRBD1 (6 bases). The CDR3 length is 14 residues. Germline-derived CDR1 and CDR2 are MNHEY and SMNVEV (reference sequence). Trimming cost V 2 bases and J 3 bases, with 8 bases left between them.

The sample holds a few counts of this clone. V and J are TRBV6-5 and TRBJ1-2, with TRBD1 identical over 8 bases. Germline V gene sequence: CDR1 MNHEY, CDR2 SVGAGI. This CDR3 is built from 16 residues. After removal of 2 bases from V and 5 bases from J, the junction contained 10 bases not matched to a gene. Here the CDR3 reads CASSYGDRFALYGYTF. The CDR3, as DNA: TGTGCCAGCAGTTACGGGGACAGGTTCGCACTTTATGGCTACACCTTC.

The V and J genes are TRBV7-2 and TRBJ1-1, with 9 bases lining up with TRBD1. In germline, CDR1 is SGHTA, CDR2 FQGNSA. The length of the CDR3 is 18 residues. Trimming cost V 5 bases and J 0 bases; bases outside gene matches: 13. The CDR3 loop is CASSPPRGQGKMNTEAFF. The CDR3 nucleotides are TGTGCCAGCAGCCCTCCCCGGGGACAGGGCAAAATGAACACTGAAGCTTTCTTT.

The rearrangement joins TRBV18 to TRBJ1-5, with D possibly TRBD1 on 5 matching bases. This CDR3 is 16 amino acids long. Germline CDR1 reads KGHSH; CDR2 reads LQKENI. Between the trimmed V and J ends, which lost 1 base and 0 bases, there was a span of 10 bases. The CDR3 DNA sequence: TGTGCCAGCTCACCACAAGGGGCGGATAGCAATCAGCCCCAGCATTTT. Translating gives CASSPQGADSNQPQHF.

This chain joins TRBV9 and TRBJ2-2, with 8 bases identical to TRBD1. The length of the CDR3 is 15 residues. Germline CDR1 is SGDLS and CDR2 is YYNGEE. V was pared by 3 bases and J by 1 base, with 2 bases of the junction left unmatched. CDR3 nucleotide sequence: TGTGCCAGCAGCGCCGGGACAGGGAACACCGGGGAGCTGTTTTTT. Translated: CASSAGTGNTGELFF.

The genes are TRBV30 and TRBJ1-1; no firm D call. CDR3 length: 13 amino acids. Trimming took 0 bases from V and 3 from J, leaving 8 bases between them. In germline, CDR1 is GTSNPN, CDR2 SVGIG (reference sequence). CDR3 bases: TGTGCCTGGAGTGTACTCGGTTACACTGAAGCTTTCTTT. It translates to CAWSVLGYTEAFF.

This CDR3 reads CASSQGQYSNQPQHF. The CDR3 nucleotides are TGTGCCAGCAGCCAAGGACAGTATAGCAATCAGCCCCAGCATTTT. The rearrangement joins TRBV6-5 to TRBJ1-5, with a possible D match to TRBD1 (6 bases). V dropped 6 bases and J dropped 0 bases, with 12 bases sitting between them. Germline lookup yields CDR1 MNHEY and CDR2 SVGAGI. This CDR3 contains 15 residues.

The chain carries TRBV11-3 and TRBJ1-5, with 7 bases lining up with TRBD1. In germline, CDR1 is SGHNT, CDR2 YENEEA. This CDR3 region has 15 residues. The V gene end was trimmed by 4 bases and the J gene end by 4 bases; junction bases not matched to a gene: 7. The CDR3 coding sequence is TGTGCCAGCAGCTCATTACAGGGGCTAAATCAGCCCCAGCATTTT. This encodes CASSSLQGLNQPQHF.

CDR3 sequence: CASSLRGGGYNEQFF. CDR3 nucleotide sequence: TGTGCCAGCAGCTTACGAGGGGGGGGCTACAATGAGCAGTTCTTC. The V gene is TRBV7-3, the J gene TRBJ2-1, with D tentatively TRBD2 (7 bases). V was clipped by 2 bases and J by 3 bases, with 11 bases between them. CDR1 and CDR2 (germline): SGHTA, FQGTGA. The CDR3 is made up of 15 amino acids.

The gene calls are TRBV7-6 and TRBJ2-1, with D unclear. Germline CDR1 SGHVS, CDR2 FNYEAQ. The V end was cut by 5 bases, the J end by 1 base, with 9 bases between. The CDR3 runs 14 residues. The CDR3 sequence: CASSPPRSYNEQFF. The CDR3 bases are TGTGCCAGCAGCCCGCCACGGTCCTACAATGAGCAGTTCTTC.

J is TRBJ2-7 and V is TRBV5-1; maybe TRBD1 (5 bases). Trimming removed 0 bases from V and 7 bases from J, with 17 bases in between. The CDR3 is 15 residues long. Per germline, CDR1 SGHRS and CDR2 YFSETQ. CDR3 amino acids: CASSLGQSVKGEQYF. Here the CDR3 DNA reads TGCGCCAGCAGCTTGGGACAGTCCGTGAAGGGTGAGCAGTACTTC.

This chain links TRBV28 with TRBJ1-2; tentative D call: TRBD1 (5 bases). The V end lost 3 bases, the J end lost 8 bases, and 19 bases lay between the germline ends. This CDR3 region has 15 residues. Germline CDR1 and CDR2: MDHEN and SYDVKM. The CDR3: CASSFAQGFARGYTF. Written as DNA, the CDR3 is TGTGCCAGCAGTTTTGCTCAGGGCTTTGCGCGCGGCTACACCTTC.

V is TRBV28 and J is TRBJ1-1; 9 nucleotides agree with TRBD1. The CDR3 spans 13 residues. Germline loops: CDR1 MDHEN, CDR2 SYDVKM. The trim removed 5 bases at V and 8 bases at J, leaving 6 bases unmatched. In DNA form, the CDR3 reads TGTGCCAGCAGTCCTAATGGACAGGGGGAAGCTTTCTTT. Protein product: CASSPNGQGEAFF. Full variable domain (rest looked up from reference TRBV28 and TRBJ1-1): DVKVTQSSRYLVKRTGEKVFLECVQDMDHENMFWYRQDPGLGLRLIYFSYDVKMKEKGDIPEGYSVSREKKERFSLILESASTNQTSMYLCASSPNGQGEAFFGQGTRLTVV.

The CDR3 loop is CASRMSPSSYNEQFF. The CDR3 nucleotides read TGCGCCAGCAGAATGAGTCCCTCCTCCTACAATGAGCAGTTCTTC. This sequence joins TRBV5-1 and TRBJ2-1, with no clear D. The CDR3 has 15 residues. The V gene's germline CDR1 is SGHRS and CDR2 YFSETQ. V gave up 5 bases and J gave up 0 bases, with 12 bases separating them.